The present TCR beta chain was sequenced within a study of cytomegalovirus exposure and HLA in healthy donors listed by TCRdb under 2017. Broadly, across the study: An earlier analysis of 587 of the donors reported approximately 260 Gb of sequence data and 117 million unique TCR beta sequences obtained from 150 million to 200 million T cells. The aim of the study was to test whether cataloging public T cell receptors could identify signatures of past pathogen exposure. Typing coverage differed by locus: A, B, C, DRB1 and DQB1 were typed in about 620-640 donors, DQA1 in about 500, DPA1 in nearly 610, and DPB1 in around 490. On average, around 230,000 unique TCR beta nucleotide sequences were sequenced per donor among a few hundred genotyped donors of the cohort, with approximately 18% of those sequences being non-productive. Alongside the repertoire data, information on donor age, sex, ethnicity and CMV serostatus was compiled. A later genetic analysis used genome-wide SNP genotypes for 398 of the 666 donors, treating that subset as a discovery cohort. The later analysis used no new phenotypic data to find candidate immune exposures, relying instead on TCR beta sequences and their occurrence across donors. An earlier analysis of around 580 of the donors used high-throughput TCR beta sequencing to judge whether each TCR beta V gene segment behaved as functional or pseudogenic. A later analysis re-analyzed previously published TCR beta repertoires from hundreds of donors and added high-resolution HLA genotyping to study TCR occurrence patterns. Approximately 300 gigabases of sequencing data and approximately 84 million unique TCR sequences were included in an early release covering about 700 HLA-typed donors. Because of strong linkage in the cohort, four to six DR-DQ haplotypes were treated as single units for association and clustering. Every repertoire in the discovery cohort had been generated on one and the same sequencing platform. A separate validation cohort of roughly 130 different subjects was used in addition to the approximately 610-subject first cohort. To predict cytomegalovirus infection status, the study brought together high-throughput TCR immunosequencing, statistical association of individual TCRs with disease status, and machine learning. The study profiled the T cell repertoires of fewer than 850 subjects by immunosequencing and related them to cytomegalovirus serostatus. Of the roughly 410 genotyped donors, roughly 80% were placed in the genetic ancestry cluster associated with self-reported Caucasian donors. HLA typing included class I and class II loci at four-digit resolution. Beyond this particular receptor, the publication reports: This cohort had only TCR beta chains sequenced, and the lack of alpha or paired-chain data limited which features could be detected. Specific HLA alleles were associated with 15,000 to 20,000 TCR beta sequences at a false discovery rate of 0.05 in a later analysis. A cluster of highly shared sequence variants was judged likely to represent a technical artifact of the sequencing pipeline. When HLA alleles, especially DR and DQ, strongly co-occurred, TCR associations were difficult to assign to individual alleles. In vitro tests confirmed that three of the cytomegalovirus-associated TCR beta chains recognize cytomegalovirus antigens. Compared with equally common non-associated chains, HLA-associated TCR beta chains in a later analysis were more clonally expanded and had lower generation probabilities. The study listed approximately 150 TCR beta chains as associated with cytomegalovirus. Sequencing depth was assumed to be roughly uniform across donors in the presence/absence analyses, though that assumption may not hold. A later analysis reported that several top co-occurrence clusters appeared linked to parvovirus B19, influenza, CMV and Epstein-Barr virus. In a later analysis, TCR association rates were found to vary across HLA loci, with the most associated TCRs seen for DRB1 alleles and the fewest for HLA-C alleles. Correlated functional status among segregating V segments might reflect linkage disequilibrium, but an unknown experimental factor could not be ruled out. Most TCR sequences were seen in very few donors, while some public TCRs were found in many individuals. V-gene and J-gene trimming of TCR beta chains was associated with a missense DCLRE1C variant in a later genetic analysis, and the association was replicated in an independent cohort. Cytomegalovirus status was reported to be diagnosed by the classifier with high specificity and sensitivity in both the original and validation cohorts. In a later genetic analysis, fewer N-insertions in productive TCRs were reported among donors in an Asian-associated ancestry cluster than the roughly 700-donor mean. HLA typing was unavailable for some donors at each locus, so association tests used only the typed subset. Around 16 rarely observed V segments, including chromosome 9 orphons, were excluded from the earlier analysis of about 610 of the donors because counts were too low. According to a later analysis, most CMV-associated TCR beta chains appeared to be HLA-restricted, and the HLA associations seemed to be driven largely by CMV exposure. Broadly in line with IMGT annotations, most TCR beta V segments showed up in productive rearrangements about 87% or about 30% of the time in an earlier analysis of several hundred of the donors. A further reported finding was that TCR beta sequences accurately predicted the HLA-A and HLA-B alleles for most subjects in the first cohort. The authors suggested that the approach could potentially be extended to other disease states and immunological phenotypes. Some IMGT-functional V segments, including TRBV6-2 and TRBV6-3, could not be distinguished by the 87-base-pair reads and were therefore excluded. Immune exposure information for the cohort was limited to CMV serostatus.

The CDR3 holds 14 amino acids from the cysteine to the phenylalanine. The kept DNA is CDR3 alone, 42 bases in frame from the first base. V is trimmed back by 7 bases and J by 0 bases, and the junction contains 5 bases that no gene match accounts for. The germline V gene encodes CDR1 MDHEN and CDR2 SYDVKM. Library creation used the immunoSEQ multiplex PCR assay. A mixture of 60 forward primers for TCR Vbeta segments and 13 reverse primers for TCR Jbeta segments was used in the multiplex PCR. The CDR3 region of rearranged TCR beta genes was amplified from genomic DNA with a multiplex PCR assay. The Illumina HiSeq System was used to sequence the amplified TCR beta libraries as 87-base-pair reads. The paper's data handling went like this. A later analysis counted approximately 84 million unique TCR beta chains across the 670 or so repertoires, and 9.5 million to 11 million of these chains were shared by at least two donors. Raw reads were error-corrected and collapsed into unique sequences by a nearest-neighbor algorithm in which closely related sequences were merged to remove PCR and sequencing errors. Alignment of CDR3 sequences to IMGT reference sequences was used to assign V, D and J gene segments. For a sequence to be retained, at least a six-nucleotide match to both a V gene segment and a J gene segment was required. Rearrangements were called productive when the CDR3 lacked stop codons and stayed in frame with V and J; all others were non-productive. Following IMGT convention, CDR3 was defined as the stretch from the second conserved V-encoded cysteine up to the conserved J-encoded phenylalanine. Sequences without an unambiguous match to a single V gene segment were excluded from the earlier analysis of about 600 of the donors. In an earlier analysis of approximately 590 of the donors, V segments were called functional above 56.7% productive rearrangements and were called segregating when the between-donor standard deviation exceeded 5%. A statistical classification framework was built for diagnosing cytomegalovirus status from the catalog of TCR beta chain sequences. V and J gene assignment, in a later analysis, came from comparing TCR nucleotide sequences with IMGT/GENE-DB human TR gene sequences. Using the TCRdist pipeline, a later analysis assigned CDR3 sequences along with most-parsimonious VDJ recombination scenarios. In a later analysis, each TCR beta chain was defined by its CDR3 amino acid sequence together with its V-gene family, and reads lacking a unique V-gene family were excluded. As a way to deal with suspected cross-contamination and a sequencing artifact, a later analysis dropped under 600 nucleotide sequences that were highly shared and had low generation probability. In a later analysis, a clonal expansion index for each public chain was calculated from normalized within-repertoire ranks of inferred template counts. A later analysis computed generation probabilities with a VDJ recombination model fitted to out-of-frame rearrangements, and checked the results against IGoR. In a later analysis, TCR-TCR, TCR-HLA and TCR-CMV co-occurrence was scored with hypergeometric tests, and a repertoire-size bias correction was applied to TCR pairs. False discovery rates were estimated in a later analysis by permuting HLA or CMV assignments 20 times. In a later analysis, co-occurring TCRs were grouped using DBSCAN, and TCRdist sequence similarity was added for clustering within HLA-allele-positive subsets. For co-occurrence clustering, repertoires with fewer than 30,000 or more than 120,000 public chains were excluded, along with a handful of repertoires with anomalous nucleotide sharing. TCRdb holds this immuneACCESS table with in-frame rearrangements only. Some clones are missing; in checked studies, unresolved V genes explain under half, and the rest has no known cause. The DNA gave D and trimming, while V, J and clone size come from that table. The sample table lists about 200,000 clones, around 80% of them with a count of one. The top ten constitute approximately 1.5% of the sample.

This clone showed up just a few times. No cognate antigen has been identified for it. It has no much larger one-base neighbor in the sample; base qualities were not kept. The cohort comprised hundreds of healthy bone marrow donors. All cohort members were sampled while nominally healthy, although unrecorded immune exposures were likely present. The donor was CMV seronegative and belonged to the group of 352 seronegative cohort members. Every donor gave a peripheral blood sample, and the peripheral blood mononuclear cells from that sample were used for TCR beta sequencing. Genomic DNA extraction from the blood cell samples was performed with the Qiagen DNeasy Blood Extraction Kit.

The chain joins TRBV28 to TRBJ1-1, and 7 junction bases match TRBD1. Material: PBMCs. This sequence originates from a man aged 45 to 65 in good health and CMV-seronegative. The sequence in DNA is TGTGCCAGCAAGGCAGGGGGAATGAACACTGAAGCTTTCTTT. It encodes CASKAGGMNTEAFF.